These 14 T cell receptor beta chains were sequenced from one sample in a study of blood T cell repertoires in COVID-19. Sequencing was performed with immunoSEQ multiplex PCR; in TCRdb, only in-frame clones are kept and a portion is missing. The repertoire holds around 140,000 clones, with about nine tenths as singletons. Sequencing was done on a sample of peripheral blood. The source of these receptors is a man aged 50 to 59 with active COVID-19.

The CDR3 DNA reads as TGTGCCACCAGCTACCGTCCCGGGTCGGCCGGTGGCTACACCTTC. Translated, it gives CATSYRPGSAGGYTF. This rearrangement joins TRBV15 to TRBJ1-2; D uncertain. Trimming pared 5 bases from V and 7 bases from J, leaving 20 bases between. Germline V lookup: CDR1 LNHNV, CDR2 YYDKDF (reference sequence). The CDR3 length is 15 residues. The whole variable domain, filled in from reference TRBV15 and TRBJ1-2, reads DAMVIQNPRYQVTQFGKPVTLSCSQTLNHNVMYWYQQKSSQAPKLLFHYYDKDFNNEADTPDNFQSRRPNTSFCFLDIRSPGLGDTAMYLCATSYRPGSAGGYTFGSGTRLTVV.

CDR3 bases: TGTGCCAGCAGCCTCGACAGCCCTACTGAAGCTTTCTTT. Translating gives CASSLDSPTEAFF. J is TRBJ1-1 and V is TRBV12-3 or TRBV12-4, with D possibly TRBD1 on 5 matching bases. This CDR3 contains 13 residues. The V end lost 6 bases, the J end lost 5 bases, and 13 bases lay between the germline ends.

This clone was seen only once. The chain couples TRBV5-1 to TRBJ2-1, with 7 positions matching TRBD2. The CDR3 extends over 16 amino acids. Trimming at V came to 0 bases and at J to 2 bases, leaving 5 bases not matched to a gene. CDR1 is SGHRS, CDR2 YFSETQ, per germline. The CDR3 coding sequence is TGCGCCAGCAGCTTGGTTCCGGGAGGCACCTACAATGAGCAGTTCTTC. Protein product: CASSLVPGGTYNEQFF.

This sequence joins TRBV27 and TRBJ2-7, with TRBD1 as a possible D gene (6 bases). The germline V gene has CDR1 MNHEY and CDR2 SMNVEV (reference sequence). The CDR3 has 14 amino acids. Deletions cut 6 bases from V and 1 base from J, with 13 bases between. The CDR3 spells CASRGATASYEQYF. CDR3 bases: TGTGCCAGCAGGGGGGCGACAGCGTCCTACGAGCAGTACTTC.

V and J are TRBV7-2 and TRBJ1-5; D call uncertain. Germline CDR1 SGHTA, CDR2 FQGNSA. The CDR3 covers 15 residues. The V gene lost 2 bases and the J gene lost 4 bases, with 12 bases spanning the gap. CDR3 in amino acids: CASSLYLGGNQPQHF. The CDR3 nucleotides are TGTGCCAGCAGCTTATACCTCGGAGGTAATCAGCCCCAGCATTTT.

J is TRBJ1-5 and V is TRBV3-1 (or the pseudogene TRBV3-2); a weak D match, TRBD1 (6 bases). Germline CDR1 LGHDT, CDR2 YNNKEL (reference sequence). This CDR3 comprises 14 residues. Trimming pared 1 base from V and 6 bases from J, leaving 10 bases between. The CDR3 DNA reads TGTGCCAGCAGCCAAGGTTACAGGGTTCAGCCCCAGCATTTT. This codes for CASSQGYRVQPQHF.

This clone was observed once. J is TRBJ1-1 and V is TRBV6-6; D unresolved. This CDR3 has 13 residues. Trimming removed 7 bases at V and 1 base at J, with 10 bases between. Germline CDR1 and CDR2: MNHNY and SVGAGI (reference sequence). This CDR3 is CASTVLQNTEAFF. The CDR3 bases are TGTGCCAGCACCGTACTTCAGAACACTGAAGCTTTCTTT.

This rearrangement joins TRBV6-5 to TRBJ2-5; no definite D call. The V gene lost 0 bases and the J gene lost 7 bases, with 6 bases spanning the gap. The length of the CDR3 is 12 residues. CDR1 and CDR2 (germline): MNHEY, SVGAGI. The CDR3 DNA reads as TGTGCCAGCAGTTACTCATCGGGGACCCAGTACTTC. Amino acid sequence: CASSYSSGTQYF.

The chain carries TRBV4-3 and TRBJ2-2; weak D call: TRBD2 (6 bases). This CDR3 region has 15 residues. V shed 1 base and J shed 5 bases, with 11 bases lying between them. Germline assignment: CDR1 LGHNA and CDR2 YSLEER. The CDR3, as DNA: TGCGCCAGCAGCCAAGTCGGGCTAGCGACCGGGGAGCTGTTTTTT. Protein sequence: CASSQVGLATGELFF.

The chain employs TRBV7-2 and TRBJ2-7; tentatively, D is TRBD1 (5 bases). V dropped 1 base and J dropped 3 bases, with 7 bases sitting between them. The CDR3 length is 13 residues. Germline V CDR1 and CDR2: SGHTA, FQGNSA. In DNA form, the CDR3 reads TGTGCCAGCAGCTTAGACAGGATCTACGAGCAGTACTTC. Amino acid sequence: CASSLDRIYEQYF.

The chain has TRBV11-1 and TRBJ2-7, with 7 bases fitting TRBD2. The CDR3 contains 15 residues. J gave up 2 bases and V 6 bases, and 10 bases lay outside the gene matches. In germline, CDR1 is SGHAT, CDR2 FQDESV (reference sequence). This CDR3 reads CASRTGLDPTYEQYF. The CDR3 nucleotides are TGTGCCAGCAGAACCGGACTAGACCCAACCTACGAGCAGTACTTC.

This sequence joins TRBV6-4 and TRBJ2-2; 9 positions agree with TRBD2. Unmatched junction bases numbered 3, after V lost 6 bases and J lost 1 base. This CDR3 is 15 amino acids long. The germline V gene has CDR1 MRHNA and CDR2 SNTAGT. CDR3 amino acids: CASSVSGGNTGELFF. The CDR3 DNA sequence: TGTGCCAGCAGCGTTAGCGGGGGGAACACCGGGGAGCTGTTTTTT.

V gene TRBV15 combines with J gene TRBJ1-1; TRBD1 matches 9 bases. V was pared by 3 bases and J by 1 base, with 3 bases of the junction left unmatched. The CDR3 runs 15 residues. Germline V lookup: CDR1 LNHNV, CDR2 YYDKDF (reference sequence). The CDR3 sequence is CATSSGQGKNTEAFF. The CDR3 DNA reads TGTGCCACCAGCAGCGGACAGGGGAAGAACACTGAAGCTTTCTTT.

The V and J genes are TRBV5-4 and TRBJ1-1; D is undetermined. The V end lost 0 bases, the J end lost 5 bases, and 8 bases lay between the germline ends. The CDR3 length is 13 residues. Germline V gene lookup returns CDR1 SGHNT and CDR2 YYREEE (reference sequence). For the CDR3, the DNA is TGTGCCAGCAGCTTGGAACGGTTTACTGAAGCTTTCTTT. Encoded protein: CASSLERFTEAFF.